The clone carrying this T cell receptor beta chain was seen repeatedly, ten times or more. The source of the sample is a study of identical twins. Template switching added a universal primer site; cDNA carried unique molecular identifiers. Using its own MiXCR run on the 5' RACE reads, TCRdb lists one record per CDR3 protein. This sample has fewer than 800,000 distinct CDR3 sequences, with roughly 7.1% found just once. The data also belong to a second study, concerning yellow fever vaccine responses in identical twins.

Material: PBMCs. The origin of this receptor is a woman aged 18-35 years in good health.

CDR3 residues: CSASLTSGSSYEQYF. CDR3 bases: TGCAGTGCTAGCCTCACTAGCGGGAGTTCCTACGAGCAGTACTTC. This chain joins TRBV20-1 and TRBJ2-7, with 11 bases identical to TRBD2. Per germline, CDR1 DFQATT and CDR2 SNEGSKA (reference sequence). The CDR3 has 15 residues. V gave up 3 bases and J gave up 1 base; unmatched junction bases: 5.